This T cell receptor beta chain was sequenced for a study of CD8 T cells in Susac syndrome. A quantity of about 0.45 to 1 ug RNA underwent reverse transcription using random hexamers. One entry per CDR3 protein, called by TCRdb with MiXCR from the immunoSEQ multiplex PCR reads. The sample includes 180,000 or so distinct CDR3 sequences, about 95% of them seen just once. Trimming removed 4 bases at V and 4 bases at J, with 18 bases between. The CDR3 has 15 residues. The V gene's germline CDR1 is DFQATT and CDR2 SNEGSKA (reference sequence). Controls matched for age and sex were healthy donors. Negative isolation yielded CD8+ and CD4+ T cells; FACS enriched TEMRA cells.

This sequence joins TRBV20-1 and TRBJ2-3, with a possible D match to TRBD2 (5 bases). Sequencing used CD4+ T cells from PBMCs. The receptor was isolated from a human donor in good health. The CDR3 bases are TGCAGTGCTACCCTAGCATCGATGAACGCAGATACGCAGTATTTT. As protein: CSATLASMNADTQYF.